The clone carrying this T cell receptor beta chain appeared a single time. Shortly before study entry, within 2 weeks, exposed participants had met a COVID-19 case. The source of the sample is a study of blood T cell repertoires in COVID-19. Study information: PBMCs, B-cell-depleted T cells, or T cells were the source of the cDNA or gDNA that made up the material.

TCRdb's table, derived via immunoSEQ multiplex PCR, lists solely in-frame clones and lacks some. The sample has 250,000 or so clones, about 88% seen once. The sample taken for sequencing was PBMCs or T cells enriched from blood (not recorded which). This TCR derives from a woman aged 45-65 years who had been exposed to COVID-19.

CDR3 sequence (DNA): TGTGCCAGCAGCGAAACAGGGCGCCTCTATAATTCACCCCTCCACTTT. Protein: CASSETGRLYNSPLHF. The V gene is TRBV5-6, the J gene TRBJ1-6; D possibly corresponds to TRBD1 (6 bases). The V gene's germline CDR1 is SGHDT and CDR2 YYEEEE. This CDR3 comprises 16 residues. V was trimmed by 4 bases and J by 3 bases, leaving 14 bases between them.